This T cell receptor beta chain was sequenced in a study of shared clonotypes between healthy human individuals. Using immunoSEQ multiplex PCR, the repertoire was profiled, and TCRdb retains in-frame clones only, with some absent. The sample holds approximately 500,000 clones; around 85% are singletons and the top ten take about 13%. The sequence came from a woman in her 40s in good health. Some clones in this sample may be carry-over from other donors' samples. Source material: PBMCs.

The CDR3 here is CASSPTGQEDQPQHF. CDR3 DNA sequence: TGTGCCAGTAGCCCGACAGGGCAAGAAGATCAGCCCCAGCATTTT. The chain combines TRBV19 with TRBJ1-5; TRBD1 matches at 7 bases. Germline CDR1 is LNHDA and CDR2 is SQIVND (reference sequence). The CDR3 loop spans 15 amino acids. V was clipped by 6 bases and J by 5 bases; unmatched bases: 10. The whole variable domain, remainder taken from reference TRBV19 and TRBJ1-5, is DGGITQSPKYLFRKEGQNVTLSCEQNLNHDAMYWYRQDPGQGLRLIYYSQIVNDFQKGDIAEGYSVSREKKESFPLTVTSAQKNPTAFYLCASSPTGQEDQPQHFGDGTRLSIL.